This entry lists 8 T cell receptor beta chains sequenced from one sample in a study of T-cell memory formation after mild COVID-19. TCRdb reprocessed the 5' RACE reads via MiXCR and lists one record per CDR3 protein. The sample consists of under 300,000 distinct CDR3 sequences, over 7% of them appearing once. Input material: PBMCs or a T cell subset sorted from them (not recorded which). These receptors were obtained from a man between 18 and 35 years old who had mild COVID-19 (a few samples of this study predate the infection). Cell type and time point are not known.

V is TRBV7-6 and J is TRBJ2-5; unclear D gene. The V and J ends lost 3 bases and 1 base respectively, with 9 bases between them. The CDR3 runs to 14 residues. The germline V gene has CDR1 SGHVS and CDR2 FNYEAQ. The CDR3 DNA reads as TGTGCCAGCAGCTTGGCACGCAGCCAAGAGACCCAGTACTTC. Amino acid sequence: CASSLARSQETQYF.

The J gene is TRBJ1-5, the V gene TRBV24-1, with D uncertain. Trimming took off 0 bases at V and 0 bases at J, with 14 bases between the two ends. The CDR3 covers 18 residues. Per the germline V gene, CDR1 is KGHDR and CDR2 is SFDVKD. The CDR3 sequence: CATSDLVTERYSNQPQHF. CDR3 DNA sequence: TGTGCCACCAGTGATTTGGTAACAGAAAGATATAGCAATCAGCCCCAGCATTTT.

There are a few counts of this clonotype. The chain employs TRBV3-1 and TRBJ1-3; D may be TRBD1 (5 bases). CDR3 length: 17 amino acids. V dropped 3 bases and J dropped 2 bases, with 17 bases sitting between them. From germline, CDR1 is LGHDT and CDR2 YNNKEL (reference sequence). CDR3 DNA sequence: TGTGCCAGCAGCCAGGCTGGCAGGGCGGTTGCTGGAAACACCATATATTTT. Its protein is CASSQAGRAVAGNTIYF.

This rearrangement joins TRBV7-9 to TRBJ2-7; TRBD2 aligns across 7 bases. CDR3 length: 16 amino acids. CDR1 and CDR2 (germline): SEHNR, FQNEAQ (reference sequence). Germline trimming cut 4 bases from V and 4 bases from J; bases unmatched to any gene: 13. The chain's CDR3 is CASSSLGGTSNYEQYF. The CDR3 nucleotides read TGTGCCAGCAGCTCACTGGGGGGGACTTCCAATTACGAGCAGTACTTC.

This clonotype appeared a few times. The chain carries TRBV3-1 and TRBJ1-2, with a weak D call TRBD1 (5 bases). V was pared by 9 bases and J by 7 bases, with 15 bases between. The CDR3 runs 12 residues. Germline V CDR1 and CDR2: LGHDT, YNNKEL (reference sequence). The CDR3 region has the DNA TGTGCCAGGGGTCTTCGACAGTGTGGCTACACCTTC. Translating it yields CARGLRQCGYTF.

The chain uses TRBV20-1 and TRBJ2-3, with D perhaps TRBD1 (6 bases). Germline V gene sequence: CDR1 DFQATT, CDR2 SNEGSKA (reference sequence). The CDR3 spans 13 residues. Trimming pared 6 bases from V and 5 bases from J, leaving 15 bases between. CDR3 residues: CSAHGKGVDTQYF. The CDR3 nucleotides read TGCAGTGCGCATGGGAAGGGGGTAGATACGCAGTATTTT.

This clonotype was counted between two and nine times. The rearrangement links TRBV6-6 to TRBJ1-5; 8 nucleotides match TRBD1. Germline V gene lookup returns CDR1 MNHNY and CDR2 SVGAGI (reference sequence). J lost 5 bases, V lost 5 bases, and 8 bases had no gene match. The CDR3 contains 15 residues. The CDR3 is CASSKGQGGDQPQHF. In DNA form, the CDR3 reads TGTGCCAGCAGTAAAGGACAGGGTGGCGATCAGCCCCAGCATTTT.

In its sample, this clonotype was seen a few times. The chain joins TRBV4-3 to TRBJ2-3, with D uncertain. The germline V gene has CDR1 LGHNA and CDR2 YSLEER. CDR3 length equals 13 residues. V gave up 4 bases and J gave up 5 bases, with 10 bases separating them. The chain's CDR3 is CASSPRRGDTQYF. In nucleotides, the CDR3 is TGCGCCAGCAGCCCACGGCGAGGAGATACGCAGTATTTT.